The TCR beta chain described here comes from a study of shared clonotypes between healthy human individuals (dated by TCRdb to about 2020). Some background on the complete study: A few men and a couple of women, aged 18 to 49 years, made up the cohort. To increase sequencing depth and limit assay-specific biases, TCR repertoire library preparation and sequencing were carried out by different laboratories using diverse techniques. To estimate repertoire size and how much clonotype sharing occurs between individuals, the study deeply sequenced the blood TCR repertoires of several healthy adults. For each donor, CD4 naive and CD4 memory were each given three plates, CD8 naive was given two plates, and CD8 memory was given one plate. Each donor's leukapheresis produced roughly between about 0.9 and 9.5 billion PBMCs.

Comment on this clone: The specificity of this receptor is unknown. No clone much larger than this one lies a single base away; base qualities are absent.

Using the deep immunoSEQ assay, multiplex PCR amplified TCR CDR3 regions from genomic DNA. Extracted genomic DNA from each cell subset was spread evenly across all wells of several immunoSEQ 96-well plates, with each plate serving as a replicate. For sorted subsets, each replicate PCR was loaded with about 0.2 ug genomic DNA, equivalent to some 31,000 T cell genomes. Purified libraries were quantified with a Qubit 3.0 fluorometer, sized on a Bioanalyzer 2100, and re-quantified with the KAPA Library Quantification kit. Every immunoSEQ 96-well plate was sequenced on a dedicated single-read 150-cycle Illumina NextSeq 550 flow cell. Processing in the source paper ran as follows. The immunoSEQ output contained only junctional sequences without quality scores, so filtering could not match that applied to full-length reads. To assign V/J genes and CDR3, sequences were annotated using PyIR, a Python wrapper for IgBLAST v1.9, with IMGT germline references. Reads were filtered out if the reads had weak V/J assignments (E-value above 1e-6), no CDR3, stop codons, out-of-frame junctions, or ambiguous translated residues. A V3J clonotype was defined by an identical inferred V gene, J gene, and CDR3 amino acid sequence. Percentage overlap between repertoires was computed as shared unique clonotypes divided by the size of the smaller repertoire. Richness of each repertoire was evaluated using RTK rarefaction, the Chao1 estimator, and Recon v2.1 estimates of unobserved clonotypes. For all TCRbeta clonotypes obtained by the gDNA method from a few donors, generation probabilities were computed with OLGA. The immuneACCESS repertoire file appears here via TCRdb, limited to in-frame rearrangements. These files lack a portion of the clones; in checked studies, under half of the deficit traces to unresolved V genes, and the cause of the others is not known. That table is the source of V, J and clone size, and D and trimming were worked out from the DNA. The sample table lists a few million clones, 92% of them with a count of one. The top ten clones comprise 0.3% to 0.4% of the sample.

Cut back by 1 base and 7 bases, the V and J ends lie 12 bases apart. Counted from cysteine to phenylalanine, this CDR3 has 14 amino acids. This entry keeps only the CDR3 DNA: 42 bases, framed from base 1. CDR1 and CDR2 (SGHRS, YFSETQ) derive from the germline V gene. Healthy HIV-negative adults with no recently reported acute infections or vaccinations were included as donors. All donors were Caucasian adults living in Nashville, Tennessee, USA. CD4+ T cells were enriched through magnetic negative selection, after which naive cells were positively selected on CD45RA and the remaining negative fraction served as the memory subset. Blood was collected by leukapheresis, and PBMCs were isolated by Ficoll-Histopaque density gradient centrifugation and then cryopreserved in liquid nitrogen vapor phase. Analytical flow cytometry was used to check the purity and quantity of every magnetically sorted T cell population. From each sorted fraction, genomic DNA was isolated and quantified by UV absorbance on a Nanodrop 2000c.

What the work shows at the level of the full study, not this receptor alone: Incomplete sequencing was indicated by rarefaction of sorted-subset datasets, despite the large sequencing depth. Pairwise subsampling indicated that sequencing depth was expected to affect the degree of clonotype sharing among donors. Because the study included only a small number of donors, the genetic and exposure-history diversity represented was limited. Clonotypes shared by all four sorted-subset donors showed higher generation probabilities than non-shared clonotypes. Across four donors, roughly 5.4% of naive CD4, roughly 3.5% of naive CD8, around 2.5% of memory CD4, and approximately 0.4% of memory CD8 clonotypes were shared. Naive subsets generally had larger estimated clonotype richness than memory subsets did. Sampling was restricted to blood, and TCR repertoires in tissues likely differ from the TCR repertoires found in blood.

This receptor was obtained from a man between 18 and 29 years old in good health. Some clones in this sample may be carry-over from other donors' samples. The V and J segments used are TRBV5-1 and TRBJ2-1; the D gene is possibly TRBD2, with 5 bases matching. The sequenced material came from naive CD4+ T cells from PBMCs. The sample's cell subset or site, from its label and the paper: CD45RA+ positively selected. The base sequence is TGCGCCAGCAGCTTGAGTACTAGTACAAATGAGCAGTTCTTC. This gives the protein CASSLSTSTNEQFF.